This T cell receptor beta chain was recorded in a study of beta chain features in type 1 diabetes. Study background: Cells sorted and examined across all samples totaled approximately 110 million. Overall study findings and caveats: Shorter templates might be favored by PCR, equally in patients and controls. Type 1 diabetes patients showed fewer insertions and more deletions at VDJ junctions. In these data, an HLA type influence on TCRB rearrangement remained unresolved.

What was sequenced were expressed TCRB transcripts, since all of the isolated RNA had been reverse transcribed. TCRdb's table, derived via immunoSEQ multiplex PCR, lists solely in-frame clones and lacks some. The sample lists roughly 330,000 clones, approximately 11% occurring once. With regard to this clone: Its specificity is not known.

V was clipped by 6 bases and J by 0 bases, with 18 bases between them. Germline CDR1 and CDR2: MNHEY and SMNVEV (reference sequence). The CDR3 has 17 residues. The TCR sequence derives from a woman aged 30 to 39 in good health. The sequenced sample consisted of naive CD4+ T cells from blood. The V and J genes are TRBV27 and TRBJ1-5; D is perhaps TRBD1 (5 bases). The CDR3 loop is CASSMQGKGYSNQPQHF. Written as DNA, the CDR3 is TGTGCCAGCAGCATGCAGGGTAAGGGGTATAGCAATCAGCCCCAGCATTTT.